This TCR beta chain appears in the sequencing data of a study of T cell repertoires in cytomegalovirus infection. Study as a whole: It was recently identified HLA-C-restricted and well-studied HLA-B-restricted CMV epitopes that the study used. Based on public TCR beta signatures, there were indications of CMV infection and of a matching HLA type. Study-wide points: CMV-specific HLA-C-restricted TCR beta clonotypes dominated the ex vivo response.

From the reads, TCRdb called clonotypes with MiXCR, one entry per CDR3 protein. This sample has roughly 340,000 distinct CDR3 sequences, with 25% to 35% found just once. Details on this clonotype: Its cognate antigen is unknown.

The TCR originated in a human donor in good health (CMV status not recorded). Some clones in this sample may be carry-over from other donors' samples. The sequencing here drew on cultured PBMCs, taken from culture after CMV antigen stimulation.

This CDR3 reads CASSSSGPPYEQYF. In nucleotides, the CDR3 is TGTGCCAGCAGCTCCTCGGGACCTCCCTACGAGCAGTACTTC. The J gene is TRBJ2-7, the V gene TRBV7-2; D may correspond to TRBD1 or TRBD2 (5 bases each). V lost 4 bases, J lost 2 bases, and 12 bases lay in between. The CDR3 contains 14 residues. CDR1 is SGHTA and CDR2 is FQGNSA in the germline V gene.